This T cell receptor beta chain was identified in a study of shared clonotypes between healthy human individuals. The protocol was immunoSEQ multiplex PCR, while the TCRdb copy is restricted to in-frame clones and leaves out a portion. Of about 2.3 million clones in the sample, 85% to 95% were seen once. The CDR3 length is 19 residues. Germline assignment: CDR1 PRHDT and CDR2 FYEKMQ (reference sequence). V lost 5 bases and J lost 4, with 24 bases in between. The receptor was derived from a man in his late teens or twenties in good health. Some clones in this sample may be carry-over from other donors' samples. The chain links TRBV13 to TRBJ2-6; D possibly corresponds to TRBD1 (6 bases). The specimen was naive CD4+ T cells from PBMCs. Subset: CD45RA+ positively selected. The chain's CDR3 is CASSRYRRATGSGANVLTF. In nucleotides, the CDR3 is TGTGCCAGCAGCCGGTACCGAAGGGCGACAGGAAGCGGGGCCAACGTCCTGACTTTC.